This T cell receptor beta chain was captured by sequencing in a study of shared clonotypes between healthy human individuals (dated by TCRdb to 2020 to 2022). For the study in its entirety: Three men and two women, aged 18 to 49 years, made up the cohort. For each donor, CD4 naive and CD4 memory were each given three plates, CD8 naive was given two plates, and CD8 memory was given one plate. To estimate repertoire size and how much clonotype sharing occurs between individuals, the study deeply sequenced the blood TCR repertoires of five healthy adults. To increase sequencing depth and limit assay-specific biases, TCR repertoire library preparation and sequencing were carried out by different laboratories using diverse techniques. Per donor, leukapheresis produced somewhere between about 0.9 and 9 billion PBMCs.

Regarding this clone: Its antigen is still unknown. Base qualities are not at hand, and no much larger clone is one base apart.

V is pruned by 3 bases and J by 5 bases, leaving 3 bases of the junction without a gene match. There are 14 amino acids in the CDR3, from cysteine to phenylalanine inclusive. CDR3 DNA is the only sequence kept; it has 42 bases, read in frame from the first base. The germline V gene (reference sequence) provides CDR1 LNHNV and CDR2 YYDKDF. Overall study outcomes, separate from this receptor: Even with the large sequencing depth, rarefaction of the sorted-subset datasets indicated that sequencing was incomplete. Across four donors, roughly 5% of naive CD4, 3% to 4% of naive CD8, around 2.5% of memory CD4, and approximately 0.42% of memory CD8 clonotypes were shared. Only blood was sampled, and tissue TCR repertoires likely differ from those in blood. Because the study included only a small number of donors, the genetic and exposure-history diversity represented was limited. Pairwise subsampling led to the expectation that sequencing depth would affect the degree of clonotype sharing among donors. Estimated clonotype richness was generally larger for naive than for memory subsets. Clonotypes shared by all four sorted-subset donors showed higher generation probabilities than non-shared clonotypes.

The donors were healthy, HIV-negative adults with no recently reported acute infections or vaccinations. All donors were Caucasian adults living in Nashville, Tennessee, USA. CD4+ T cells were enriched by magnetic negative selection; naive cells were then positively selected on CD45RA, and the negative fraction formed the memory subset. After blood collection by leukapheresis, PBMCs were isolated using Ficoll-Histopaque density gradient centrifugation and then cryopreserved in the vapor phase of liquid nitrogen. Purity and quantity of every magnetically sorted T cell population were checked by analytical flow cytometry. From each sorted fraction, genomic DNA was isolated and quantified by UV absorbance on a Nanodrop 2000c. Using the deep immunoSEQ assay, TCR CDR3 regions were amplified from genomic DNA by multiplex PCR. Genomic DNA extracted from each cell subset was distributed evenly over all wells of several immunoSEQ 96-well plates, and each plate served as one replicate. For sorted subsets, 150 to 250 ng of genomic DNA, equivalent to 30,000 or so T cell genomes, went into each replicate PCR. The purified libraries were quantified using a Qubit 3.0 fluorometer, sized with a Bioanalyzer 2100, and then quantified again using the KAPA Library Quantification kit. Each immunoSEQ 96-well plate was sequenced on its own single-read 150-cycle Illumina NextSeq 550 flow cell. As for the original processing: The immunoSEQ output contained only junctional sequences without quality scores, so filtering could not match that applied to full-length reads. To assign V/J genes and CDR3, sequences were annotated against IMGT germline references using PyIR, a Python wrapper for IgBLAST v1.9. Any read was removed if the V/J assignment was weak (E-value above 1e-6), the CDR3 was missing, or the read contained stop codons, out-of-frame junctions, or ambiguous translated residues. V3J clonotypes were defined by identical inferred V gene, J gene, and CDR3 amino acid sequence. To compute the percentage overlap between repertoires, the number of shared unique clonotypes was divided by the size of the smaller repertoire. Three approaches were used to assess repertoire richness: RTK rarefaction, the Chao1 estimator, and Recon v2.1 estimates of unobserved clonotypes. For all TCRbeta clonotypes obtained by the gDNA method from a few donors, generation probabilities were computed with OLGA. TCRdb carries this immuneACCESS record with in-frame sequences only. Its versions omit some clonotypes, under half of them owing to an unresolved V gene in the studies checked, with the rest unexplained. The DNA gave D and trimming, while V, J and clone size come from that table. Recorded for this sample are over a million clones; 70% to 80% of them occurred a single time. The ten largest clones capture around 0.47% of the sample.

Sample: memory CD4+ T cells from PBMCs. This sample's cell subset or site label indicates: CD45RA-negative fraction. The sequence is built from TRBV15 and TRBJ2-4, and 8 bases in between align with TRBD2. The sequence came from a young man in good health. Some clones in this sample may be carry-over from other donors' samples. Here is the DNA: TGTGCCACCAGCAGTCCGGGACTAGAAAACATTCAGTACTTC. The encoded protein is CATSSPGLENIQYF. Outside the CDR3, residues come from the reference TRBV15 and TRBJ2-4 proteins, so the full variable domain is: DAMVIQNPRYQVTQFGKPVTLSCSQTLNHNVMYWYQQKSSQAPKLLFHYYDKDFNNEADTPDNFQSRRPNTSFCFLDIRSPGLGDTAMYLCATSSPGLENIQYFGAGTRLSVL.